These 27 T cell receptor beta chains came from one sample sequenced in a study of T cells in Graves' hyperthyroidism and ophthalmopathy. Amplified regions were TCR beta CDR3 sequences from RNA transcripts. Researchers ran a first-round RT-PCR on the TCR CDR3 using the HTBI primer set. Each CDR3 protein gets one entry after TCRdb re-called the multiplex PCR reads with MiXCR. Of 550,000 to 650,000 distinct CDR3 sequences listed, about 14% are singletons. Sequencing input: blood. These receptor sequences come from a woman between 40 and 50 years old with Graves' hyperthyroidism.

This clonotype was detected many times. This chain connects TRBV12-3 or TRBV12-4 to TRBJ1-1; 8 bases line up with TRBD1. The CDR3 has 14 amino acids. J was trimmed by 4 bases and V by 8 bases; bases with no gene match: 9. CDR3 sequence (DNA): TGTGCCAGCGGGCAGGGGGCCCGGGTCACTGAAGCTTTCTTT. Translation: CASGQGARVTEAFF.

This clonotype was counted many times. The V and J genes are TRBV11-2 and TRBJ2-7, with 12 bases matching TRBD2. The CDR3 loop spans 17 amino acids. Germline loops: CDR1 SGHAT, CDR2 FQNNGV. The V gene end was trimmed by 4 bases and the J gene end by 4 bases; junction bases not matched to a gene: 11. The CDR3 is CASSYGGLAGSLYEQYF. The CDR3 DNA follows: TGTGCCAGCAGCTACGGAGGACTAGCGGGAAGCTTATACGAGCAGTACTTC. Full variable domain (outside the CDR3, taken from reference TRBV11-2 and TRBJ2-7): EAGVAQSPRYKIIEKRQSVAFWCNPISGHATLYWYQQILGQGPKLLIQFQNNGVVDDSQLPKDRFSAERLKGVDSTLKIQPAKLEDSAVYLCASSYGGLAGSLYEQYFGPGTRLTVT.

A few counts support this clonotype. This chain joins TRBV29-1 and TRBJ2-1; D is undetermined. This CDR3 spans 12 amino acids. V gave up 5 bases and J gave up 7 bases, with 12 bases separating them. CDR1 is SQVTM, CDR2 ANQGSEA, per germline. The CDR3 DNA is TGCAGCGTTCGTCAGCTTGGTAATGAGCAGTTCTTC. Its protein product is CSVRQLGNEQFF.

This clonotype was recorded many times. The V call is TRBV4-1, the J call TRBJ2-7, with 14 bases aligning to TRBD2. CDR3 length: 16 residues. J was trimmed by 4 bases and V by 0 bases; bases with no gene match: 2. CDR1 and CDR2 from the germline V gene are MGHRA and YSYEKL. CDR3 nucleotides: TGCGCCAGCAGCCAAGAGGGACTAGCGGGAGTGTACGAGCAGTACTTC. It specifies CASSQEGLAGVYEQYF.

This clonotype occurred many times. The J gene is TRBJ2-5, the V gene TRBV18, with D hard to call. V dropped 5 bases and J dropped 4 bases, with 5 bases sitting between them. The CDR3 length is 11 residues. Per the germline V gene, CDR1 is KGHSH and CDR2 is LQKENI. This chain's CDR3 is CASSAGETQYF. Written as DNA, the CDR3 is TGTGCCAGCTCAGCTGGAGAGACCCAGTACTTC.

This clonotype was observed at least ten times. The J gene is TRBJ2-3, the V gene TRBV18; 7 bases map to TRBD1. The CDR3 has 15 residues. Germline V gene data show CDR1 as KGHSH and CDR2 as LQKENI. J gave up 8 bases and V 3 bases, and 11 bases lay outside the gene matches. CDR3 coding DNA: TGTGCCAGCTCACCCCCGGGACAGAGACAGATTACGCAGTATTTT. It encodes CASSPPGQRQITQYF.

This clonotype was found many times. The rearrangement uses TRBV2 and TRBJ2-7; 11 bases align to TRBD2. V was clipped by 11 bases and J by 2 bases; unmatched bases: 2. Germline values: CDR1 SNHLY, CDR2 FYNNEI. CDR3 length: 12 amino acids. CDR3 loop: CAGTSGPYEQYF. CDR3 nucleotides: TGTGCCGGGACTAGCGGTCCCTACGAGCAGTACTTC.

Concerning this clonotype: This could be a read error, since a much larger clone is one nucleotide away. No conserved phenylalanine or tryptophan ends this CDR3, so it is likely a read error. The rearrangement links TRBV27 to TRBJ1-1, with D perhaps TRBD1 (5 bases). The CDR3 is 16 amino acids. Trimming removed 6 bases from V and 7 bases from J, with 24 bases in between. CDR1 and CDR2 from the germline V gene are MNHEY and SMNVEV (reference sequence). CDR3 sequence reads: CASSSPPLGQKFEAFL. In DNA, the CDR3 is TGTGCCAGCAGCTCCCCGCCGTTGGGGCAGAAATTTGAAGCTTTCCTT.

The sample holds many counts of this clonotype. The chain recombines TRBV5-6 with TRBJ2-1; D is possibly TRBD2 (5 bases). The CDR3 runs 14 residues. Germline V lookup: CDR1 SGHDT, CDR2 YYEEEE. Trimming stripped 0 bases from V and 4 bases from J, with 8 bases between. For the CDR3, the DNA is TGTGCCAGCAGCTTGGCAGCGGTTTACAATGAGCAGTTCTTC. Its protein product is CASSLAAVYNEQFF.

This clonotype has only a few counts. This chain uses TRBV15 with TRBJ2-2; a weak D match, TRBD2 (6 bases). Germline V gene sequence: CDR1 LNHNV, CDR2 YYDKDF (reference sequence). V was shortened by 0 bases and J by 6 bases, with 23 bases between the two germline ends. The CDR3 extends over 19 amino acids. This CDR3 reads CATSRDGGLLAPIPGELFF. Here the CDR3 DNA reads TGTGCCACCAGCAGAGATGGCGGGTTGCTAGCGCCCATACCCGGGGAGCTGTTTTTT.

In this sample, this clonotype turned up many times. The junction departs from the called germline gene at one end, perhaps through a read error. The genes are TRBV27 and TRBJ2-1, with 10 positions matching TRBD2. The germline gives CDR1 MNHEY, CDR2 SMNVEV (reference sequence). This CDR3 contains 15 residues. In nucleotides, the CDR3 is TGTGCCAGCAGCTTATGGACTAGCGGTTCCAATGAGCAGTTCTTC. This encodes CASSLWTSGSNEQFF.

J is TRBJ1-2 and V is TRBV2; D not certain. Germline V CDR1 and CDR2: SNHLY, FYNNEI. V gave up 4 bases and J gave up 8 bases, with 8 bases separating them. CDR3 length: 11 amino acids. The CDR3 DNA reads as TGTGCCAGCAGTGTACACGGAGGCTACACCTTC. Translating gives CASSVHGGYTF.

This clonotype was observed many times. J is TRBJ1-4 and V is TRBV2, with D possibly TRBD1 on 5 matching bases. The CDR3 is made up of 12 amino acids. V lost 5 bases and J 7 bases, leaving 8 bases between the germline ends. Per the germline V gene, CDR1 is SNHLY and CDR2 is FYNNEI. CDR3 region: CASSPGGEKLFF. The CDR3 nucleotides read TGTGCCAGCAGTCCTGGGGGTGAAAAACTGTTTTTT.

This clonotype was seen a handful of times. The chain is built from TRBV7-9 and TRBJ2-5; tentatively, D is TRBD1 (5 bases). V lost 5 bases, J lost 4 bases, and 8 bases lay in between. The germline V gene has CDR1 SEHNR and CDR2 FQNEAQ (reference sequence). This CDR3 region has 12 residues. CDR3 in DNA: TGTGCCAGCAGCATTAGGGGAGAGACCCAGTACTTC. This gives the protein CASSIRGETQYF.

This sequence joins TRBV4-2 and TRBJ2-2, with a possible D match to TRBD2 (6 bases). The CDR3 totals 17 residues. Trimming cost V 0 bases and J 0 bases, with 11 bases left between them. Germline V gene sequence: CDR1 LGHNA, CDR2 YNFKEQ. DNA of the CDR3: TGTGCCAGCAGCCAAGAAGTTACTAGCACGAACACCGGGGAGCTGTTTTTT. Its translation is CASSQEVTSTNTGELFF.

This clonotype has a count of ten or more. The gene calls are TRBV28 and TRBJ1-2; no clear D. There are 13 residues in the CDR3. Germline V gene sequence: CDR1 MDHEN, CDR2 SYDVKM. The V end lost 10 bases, the J end lost 0 bases, and 12 bases lay between the germline ends. CDR3 amino acids: CAISENSNYGYTF. Written as DNA, the CDR3 is TGTGCCATTTCGGAGAATTCTAACTATGGCTACACCTTC.

This clonotype was recorded at least ten times. V usage is TRBV5-6 and J usage is TRBJ2-1, with 11 nucleotides matching TRBD2. The CDR3 sequence is 18 residues long. V shed 0 bases and J 4 bases; nucleotides not matched to a gene: 9. Germline V gene sequence: CDR1 SGHDT, CDR2 YYEEEE. This chain's CDR3 is CASSLAIAGGPFYNEQFF. The CDR3 bases are TGTGCCAGCAGCTTGGCGATAGCGGGAGGGCCGTTTTACAATGAGCAGTTCTTC.

This clonotype has a count of ten or more. The V call is TRBV3-1, the J call TRBJ2-7; 9 positions agree with TRBD2. This CDR3 is 16 amino acids long. V dropped 0 bases and J dropped 4; count of bases not matched to a gene: 7. Germline V lookup: CDR1 LGHDT, CDR2 YNNKEL (reference sequence). CDR3 in DNA: TGTGCCAGCAGCCAAGATCTAACTAGCGGGTTATACGAGCAGTACTTC. Protein: CASSQDLTSGLYEQYF.

This clonotype was observed at least ten times. The rearrangement joins TRBV20-1 to TRBJ2-7, with 13 bases aligning to TRBD2. CDR3 length: 15 amino acids. Germline assignment: CDR1 DFQATT and CDR2 SNEGSKA (reference sequence). The trim removed 3 bases at V and 7 bases at J, leaving 9 bases unmatched. The CDR3 DNA sequence: TGCAGTGCTAGTATAGGACTAGCGGGGGTGGTAGAGCAGTACTTC. Protein: CSASIGLAGVVEQYF.

This clonotype was observed at least ten times. The chain couples TRBV2 to TRBJ1-2; unclear D gene. The germline V gene encodes CDR1 SNHLY and CDR2 FYNNEI. This CDR3 is 11 amino acids long. Trimming pared 5 bases from V and 6 bases from J, leaving 7 bases between. The CDR3 loop reads CASSPENGYTF. In DNA, the CDR3 is TGTGCCAGCAGTCCCGAGAATGGCTACACCTTC.

There are many counts of this clonotype. The CDR3 nucleotides are TGTGCCAGCAGTACCCCGGGACAGGAGGCCGGTCAGCCCCAGCATTTT. Its protein product is CASSTPGQEAGQPQHF. The V call is TRBV28, the J call TRBJ1-5; 8 bases fit TRBD1. With V trimmed by 5 bases and J by 6 bases, 12 bases remained unmatched. The CDR3 is 16 residues long. Germline-derived CDR1 and CDR2 are MDHEN and SYDVKM.

The rearrangement joins TRBV30 to TRBJ2-1; maybe TRBD2 (6 bases). CDR1 is GTSNPN and CDR2 is SVGIG in the germline V gene (reference sequence). The CDR3 consists of 15 residues. V dropped 8 bases and J dropped 0 bases, with 17 bases sitting between them. The CDR3 loop reads CARSGTASSYNEQFF. The CDR3, as DNA: TGTGCCAGATCCGGGACTGCGAGCTCCTACAATGAGCAGTTCTTC.

A few counts support this clonotype. The rearrangement joins TRBV9 to TRBJ1-5; D ambiguous. The ends were cut back, 0 bases at V and 3 bases at J, with 16 bases in the middle. Germline V gene sequence: CDR1 SGDLS, CDR2 YYNGEE. The CDR3 is 17 amino acids. The CDR3, as DNA: TGTGCCAGCAGCGTAGTAAAGGCACCGACTCACAATCAGCCCCAGCATTTT. Translation: CASSVVKAPTHNQPQHF.

The rearrangement joins TRBV18 to TRBJ2-2; D ambiguous. The CDR3 runs to 14 residues. The V and J ends lost 2 bases and 4 bases respectively, with 8 bases between them. Per germline, CDR1 KGHSH and CDR2 LQKENI. CDR3 amino acids: CASSPERSTGELFF. CDR3 in DNA: TGTGCCAGCTCACCAGAACGTTCCACCGGGGAGCTGTTTTTT.

This clonotype was picked up many times. The rearrangement joins TRBV28 to TRBJ2-1; D might be TRBD1 or TRBD2, each matching 6 bases. Germline lookup yields CDR1 MDHEN and CDR2 SYDVKM. The V end was cut by 6 bases, the J end by 5 bases, with 20 bases between. The CDR3 length is 16 residues. The CDR3 region is CASSSAMGGHNNEQFF. DNA for the CDR3: TGTGCCAGCAGCTCCGCCATGGGGGGCCATAACAATGAGCAGTTCTTC.

This clonotype has ten or more counts. The rearrangement links TRBV11-3 to TRBJ1-1; 12 bases line up with TRBD1. V lost 5 bases and J lost 1; bases outside the gene matches: 2. Germline V CDR1 and CDR2: SGHNT, YENEEA. This CDR3 contains 15 residues. The chain's CDR3 is CASSAGQGANTEAFF. The CDR3 DNA sequence: TGTGCCAGCAGCGCGGGACAGGGGGCGAACACTGAAGCTTTCTTT.

For this clonotype: This may come from a read error, since a much larger clone is one base off. This chain uses TRBV7-9 with TRBJ2-1; no clear D gene. Germline values: CDR1 SEHNR, CDR2 FQNEAQ (reference sequence). This CDR3 spans 12 amino acids. Written as DNA, the CDR3 is TGTGCCAGCAGCTTAGGCCAAGATGAGCAGCTCTTC. Translated, it gives CASSLGQDEQLF. Filled out from reference TRBV7-9 and TRBJ2-1, the complete variable domain reads DTGVSQNPRHKITKRGQNVTFRCDPISEHNRLYWYRQTLGQGPEFLTYFQNEAQLEKSRLLSDRFSAERPKGSFSTLEIQRTEQGDSAMYLCASSLGQDEQLFGPGTRLTVL.